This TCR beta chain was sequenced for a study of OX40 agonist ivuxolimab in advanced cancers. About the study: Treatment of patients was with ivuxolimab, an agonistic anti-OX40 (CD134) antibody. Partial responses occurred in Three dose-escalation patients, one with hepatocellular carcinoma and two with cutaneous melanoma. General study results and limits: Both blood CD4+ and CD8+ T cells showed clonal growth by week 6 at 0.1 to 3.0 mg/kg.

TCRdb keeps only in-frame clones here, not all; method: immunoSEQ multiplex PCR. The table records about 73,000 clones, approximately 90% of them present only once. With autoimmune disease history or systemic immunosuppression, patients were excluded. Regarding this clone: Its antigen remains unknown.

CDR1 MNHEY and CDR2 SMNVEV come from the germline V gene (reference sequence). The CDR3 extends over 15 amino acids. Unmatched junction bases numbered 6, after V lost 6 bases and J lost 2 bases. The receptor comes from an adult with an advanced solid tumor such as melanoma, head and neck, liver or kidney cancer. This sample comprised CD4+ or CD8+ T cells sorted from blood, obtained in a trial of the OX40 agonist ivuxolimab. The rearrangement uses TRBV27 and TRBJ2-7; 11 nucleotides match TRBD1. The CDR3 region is CASRVGQGVPYEQYF. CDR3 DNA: TGTGCCAGCAGAGTGGGACAGGGGGTACCCTACGAGCAGTACTTC.